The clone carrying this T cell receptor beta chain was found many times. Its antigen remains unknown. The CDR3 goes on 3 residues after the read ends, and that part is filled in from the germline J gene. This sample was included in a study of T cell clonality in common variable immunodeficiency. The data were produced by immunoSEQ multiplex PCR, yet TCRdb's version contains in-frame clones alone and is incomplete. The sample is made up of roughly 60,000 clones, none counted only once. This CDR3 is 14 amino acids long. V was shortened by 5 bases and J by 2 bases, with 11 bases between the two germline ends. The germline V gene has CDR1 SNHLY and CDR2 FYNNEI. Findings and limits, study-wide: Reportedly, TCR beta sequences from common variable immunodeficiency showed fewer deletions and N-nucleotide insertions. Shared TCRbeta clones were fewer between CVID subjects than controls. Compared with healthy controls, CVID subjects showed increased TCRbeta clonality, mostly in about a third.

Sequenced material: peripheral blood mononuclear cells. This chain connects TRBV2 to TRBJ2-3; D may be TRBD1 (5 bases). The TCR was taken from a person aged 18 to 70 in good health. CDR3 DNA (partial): TGTGCCAGCAGTTATAGACAGACCACAGATACG. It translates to CASSYRQTTDT. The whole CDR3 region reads CASSYRQTTDTQYF. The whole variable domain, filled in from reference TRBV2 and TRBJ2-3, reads EPEVTQTPSHQVTQMGQEVILRCVPISNHLYFYWYRQILGQKVEFLVSFYNNEISEKSEIFDDQFSVERPDGSNFTLKIRSTKLEDSAMYFCASSYRQTTDTQYFGPGTRLTVL.